A selection of T cell receptor beta chains follows, all from one sample in a study of blood T cell repertoires in COVID-19. The table came from immunoSEQ multiplex PCR; TCRdb's copy has only in-frame clones and leaves some out. This sample has 250,000 to 300,000 clones; approximately 93% occur once, and the top ten carry about 2.2%. Source material: peripheral blood. These receptors all stem from a woman aged 30 to 39 with COVID-19, enrolled during active disease. Each CDR3 is given with its conserved first and last residue. Fields, in order: J gene, clone size, D gene, CDR3 length, V gene, CDR3 protein, CDR3 DNA. The D gene is left open where the match is weak. Some rows have no size entry. The others give once, few or many, or a class for an expanded clone.

TRBJ1-6 NA NA 15 TRBV20-1 CSAGAGTAYTSPLHF TGCAGTGCTGGTGCGGGGACTGCATATACTTCACCCCTCCACTTT
TRBJ2-7 NA NA 15 TRBV28 CASSPRVTYVGEQYF TGTGCCAGCAGTCCCCGGGTGACCTACGTTGGCGAGCAGTACTTC
TRBJ2-1 NA NA 18 TRBV2 CASSEDSVGGGNYNEQFF TGTGCCAGCAGTGAAGATTCCGTAGGGGGGGGAAACTACAATGAGCAGTTCTTC
TRBJ1-6 NA NA 15 TRBV30 CAWTFRDNYNSPLHF TGTGCCTGGACCTTCCGGGACAACTATAATTCACCCCTCCACTTT
TRBJ2-7 NA TRBD2 13 TRBV12-3/TRBV12-4 CASTPPGGPRQYF TGTGCCAGCACTCCCCCGGGGGGTCCCAGGCAGTACTTC
TRBJ2-7 NA TRBD2 13 TRBV12-3/TRBV12-4 CASMTSGGYEQYF TGTGCCAGCATGACTAGCGGGGGTTACGAGCAGTACTTC
TRBJ2-6 once NA 17 TRBV19 CASSRTLYPSGANVLTF TGTGCCAGTAGTAGGACACTTTATCCATCTGGGGCCAACGTCCTGACTTTC
TRBJ2-1 NA TRBD2 17 TRBV28 CASSLVASGREANEQFF TGTGCCAGCAGTCTGGTGGCAAGCGGGAGGGAAGCCAATGAGCAGTTCTTC
TRBJ2-7 NA NA 14 TRBV7-2 CASSPYEAAYEQYF TGTGCCAGCAGCCCTTATGAGGCCGCCTACGAGCAGTACTTC
TRBJ1-1 NA NA 12 TRBV3-1/TRBV3-2 CASSQTATEAFF TGTGCCAGCAGCCAAACAGCCACTGAAGCTTTCTTT
TRBJ2-7 NA TRBD2 14 TRBV6-5 CASSISGSKYEQYF TGTGCCAGCAGCATTAGCGGGAGCAAATACGAGCAGTACTTC
TRBJ1-1 NA NA 11 TRBV15 CATSTGLEAFF TGTGCCACCAGCACGGGTCTGGAAGCTTTCTTT
TRBJ1-1 NA NA 15 TRBV4-1 CASSQDLGVGTEAFF TGCGCCAGCAGCCAAGATCTAGGGGTAGGAACTGAAGCTTTCTTT
TRBJ2-3 few TRBD1 14 TRBV6-5 CATQPGQSTDTQYF TGTGCCACCCAGCCGGGACAGAGCACAGATACGCAGTATTTT
TRBJ2-5 NA NA 16 TRBV6-6 CASSSPDMGFQETQYF TGTGCCAGCAGTTCCCCGGACATGGGCTTCCAAGAGACCCAGTACTTC
TRBJ1-2 NA NA 15 TRBV19 CASSTIDSSFYGYTF TGTGCCAGTAGTACCATAGACAGTTCCTTCTATGGCTACACCTTC
TRBJ2-1 NA TRBD2 13 TRBV10-3 CAISGAGTGEQFF TGTGCCATCAGTGGAGCGGGGACGGGCGAGCAGTTCTTC
TRBJ1-1 NA NA 14 TRBV6-1 CASSEDPRGTEAFF TGTGCCAGCAGTGAAGACCCCAGGGGCACTGAAGCTTTCTTT
TRBJ2-5 NA TRBD1 14 TRBV5-1 CASSYGDSQETQYF TGCGCCAGCAGCTATGGGGACAGCCAAGAGACCCAGTACTTC
TRBJ1-1 NA NA 15 TRBV4-1 CASSQGGQGGTEAFF TGCGCCAGCAGCCAAGGAGGGCAGGGAGGGACTGAAGCTTTCTTT
TRBJ1-4 NA NA 16 TRBV7-8 CASSLVSREINEKLFF TGTGCCAGCAGCTTAGTGTCACGCGAAATTAATGAAAAACTGTTTTTT
TRBJ1-2 NA TRBD1 14 TRBV19 CASRATGTNYGYTF TGTGCCAGTAGAGCGACAGGGACTAACTATGGCTACACCTTC
TRBJ2-7 NA NA 16 TRBV29-1 CSVSQVGSSLFYEQYF TGCAGCGTCTCCCAGGTGGGTTCGAGCCTTTTCTACGAGCAGTACTTC
TRBJ2-1 NA NA 13 TRBV11-1 CASSLEYTSKQFF TGTGCCAGCAGCTTAGAGTATACGAGTAAGCAGTTCTTC
TRBJ2-7 NA NA 13 TRBV12-3/TRBV12-4 CASSDAGTYEQYF TGTGCCAGCAGCGATGCAGGGACCTACGAGCAGTACTTC
TRBJ1-1 few TRBD1 16 TRBV6-6 CASTSGTGLVDTEAFF TGTGCCAGCACTTCCGGGACAGGGCTGGTTGACACTGAAGCTTTCTTT
TRBJ1-1 NA TRBD1 15 TRBV2 CASLGTGGTNTEAFF TGTGCCAGCTTAGGAACAGGGGGTACGAACACTGAAGCTTTCTTT
TRBJ1-4 once TRBD1 13 TRBV18 CASSARGNEKLFF TGTGCCAGCTCAGCCAGGGGGAATGAAAAACTGTTTTTT
TRBJ2-3 NA TRBD2 17 TRBV4-1 CASSQDGSWTSGGTQYF TGCGCCAGCAGCCAAGATGGGTCGTGGACCAGCGGGGGGACGCAGTATTTT
TRBJ2-3 NA TRBD2 15 TRBV14 CASSPMTSGTDTQYF TGTGCCAGCAGCCCGATGACTAGCGGCACAGATACGCAGTATTTT
TRBJ1-1 NA NA 16 TRBV19 CASSRDRDLNPPTAFF TGTGCCAGTAGTAGGGACCGGGACTTAAACCCACCAACGGCTTTCTTT
TRBJ2-3 once TRBD2 16 TRBV11-1 CASSLALAGSTDTQYF TGTGCCAGCAGCTTAGCGCTAGCGGGAAGCACAGATACGCAGTATTTT
TRBJ1-1 NA NA 13 TRBV3-1/TRBV3-2 CASSPQMNTEAFF TGTGCCAGCAGCCCCCAGATGAACACTGAAGCTTTCTTT
TRBJ1-1 NA NA 13 TRBV6-5 CASSYGSATEAFF TGTGCCAGCAGTTACGGCTCCGCCACTGAAGCTTTCTTT
TRBJ2-7 NA TRBD1 13 TRBV29-1 CSVGGQGENEQYF TGCAGCGTCGGGGGACAGGGAGAGAACGAGCAGTACTTC
TRBJ2-1 NA TRBD2 14 TRBV18 CASSPGLAGEEQFF TGTGCCAGCTCTCCGGGACTAGCGGGAGAAGAGCAGTTCTTC
TRBJ2-4 NA NA 16 TRBV21-1 CASWGIERRTKNIQYF TGTGCCAGCTGGGGCATAGAAAGGAGAACCAAAAACATTCAGTACTTC
TRBJ1-5 NA TRBD1 15 TRBV28 CASSFGQGGHQPQHF TGTGCCAGCAGTTTCGGACAGGGGGGACATCAGCCCCAGCATTTT
TRBJ1-3 NA TRBD1 15 TRBV10-3 CAISESDRGGNTIYF TGTGCCATCAGTGAGTCGGACAGGGGGGGAAACACCATATATTTT